This TCR beta chain was captured by sequencing in a study of blood T cells in healthy people across ages. It was with a sample-barcoded 5' primer and a J-beta primer mix that a second PCR of about 7 to 12 cycles was run. TCRdb called the 5' RACE reads again in MiXCR, with one record for every CDR3 protein. The sample records around 800,000 distinct CDR3 sequences, roughly 46% being singletons. The table lists this clonotype with a count of one. Germline and junction disagree at one end, which may indicate a read error. CDR3 length: 16 amino acids. Input material: blood. The rearrangement uses TRBV12-3 or TRBV12-4 and TRBJ2-3, with 9 bases matching TRBD1. The source is an elderly man in good health. CDR3 sequence reads: CASSPSGQGGTDAQYF. CDR3 DNA sequence: TGTGCCAGCAGTCCTTCGGGACAGGGAGGAACAGATGCGCAGTATTTT.